This T cell receptor beta chain was captured in a study of control samples from healthy donors and cancer patients. Sequencing used immunoSEQ multiplex PCR; TCRdb keeps in-frame clones, though not all of them. The top ten hold around 2.2% of the sample, which has approximately 150,000 clones, more than 85% seen once. Deletions cut 0 bases from V and 7 bases from J, with 15 bases between. The CDR3 extends over 15 amino acids. Germline assignment: CDR1 LGHNA and CDR2 YNFKEQ. The clonotype comes from a woman between 35 and 50 years old in good health. The chain links TRBV4-2 to TRBJ1-2, with no clear D. The sample comprised blood. The DNA for the CDR3 is TGTGCCAGCAGCCAAGATCTGGTCTCTTCTCGTGGCTACACCTTC. The encoded protein is CASSQDLVSSRGYTF.